This TCR beta chain came from a study of shared clonotypes between healthy human individuals. Study details: Plates per donor: three CD4 naive, three CD4 memory, two CD8 naive, one CD8 memory. Findings of the study overall: Memory subsets had estimated richness that was generally smaller than that of naive subsets. Around 5.3% of naive CD4 clonotypes were shared across several donors.

As regards this clone: Its antigen remains unidentified.

Profiling relied on immunoSEQ multiplex PCR, and the TCRdb table lists in-frame clones only, not all of them. The sample contains 2.3 million or so clones, over 90% of which appear only once. The CDR3 consists of 16 residues. J lost 3 bases, V lost 4 bases, and 8 bases had no gene match. The V gene's germline CDR1 is LGHNA and CDR2 YNFKEQ. The sequencing input was naive CD4+ T cells from PBMCs. Subset here: CD45RA+ positively selected. This chain links TRBV4-2 with TRBJ1-2; the match to TRBD1 covers 10 bases. This TCR derives from a man younger than 35 in good health. Some clones in this sample may be carry-over from other donors' samples. CDR3 DNA sequence: TGTGCCAGCAGCCCGCGACAGGGGGCGCGAGACTATGGCTACACCTTC. Translation: CASSPRQGARDYGYTF.